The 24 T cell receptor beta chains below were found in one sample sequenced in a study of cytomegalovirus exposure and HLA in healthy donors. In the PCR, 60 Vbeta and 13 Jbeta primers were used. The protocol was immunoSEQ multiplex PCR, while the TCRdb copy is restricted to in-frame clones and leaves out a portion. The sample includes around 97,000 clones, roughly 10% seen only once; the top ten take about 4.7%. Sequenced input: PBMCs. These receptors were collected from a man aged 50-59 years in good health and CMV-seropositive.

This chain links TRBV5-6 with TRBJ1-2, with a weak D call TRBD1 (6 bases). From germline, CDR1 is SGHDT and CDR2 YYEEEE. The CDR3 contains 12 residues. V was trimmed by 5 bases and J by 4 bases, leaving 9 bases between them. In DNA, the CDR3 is TGTGCCAGCAGTCGGGACACCTATGGCTACACCTTC. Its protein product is CASSRDTYGYTF. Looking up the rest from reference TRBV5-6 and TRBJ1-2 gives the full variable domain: DAGVTQSPTHLIKTRGQQVTLRCSPKSGHDTVSWYQQALGQGPQFIFQYYEEEERQRGNFPDRFSGHQFPNYSSELNVNALLLGDSALYLCASSRDTYGYTFGSGTRLTVV.

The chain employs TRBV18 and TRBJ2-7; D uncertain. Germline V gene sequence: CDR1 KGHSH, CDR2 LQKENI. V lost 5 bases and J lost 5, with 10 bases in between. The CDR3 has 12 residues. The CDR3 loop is CASSFQFDEQYF. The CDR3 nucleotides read TGTGCCAGCTCATTCCAGTTTGACGAGCAGTACTTC.

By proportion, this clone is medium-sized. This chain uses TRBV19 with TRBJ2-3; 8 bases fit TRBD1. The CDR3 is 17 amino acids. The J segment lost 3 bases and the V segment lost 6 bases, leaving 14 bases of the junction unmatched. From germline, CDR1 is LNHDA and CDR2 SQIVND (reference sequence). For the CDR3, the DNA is TGTGCCAGTAGGCCACAAACAGGGGGAGTCTGGACAGATACGCAGTATTTT. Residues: CASRPQTGGVWTDTQYF.

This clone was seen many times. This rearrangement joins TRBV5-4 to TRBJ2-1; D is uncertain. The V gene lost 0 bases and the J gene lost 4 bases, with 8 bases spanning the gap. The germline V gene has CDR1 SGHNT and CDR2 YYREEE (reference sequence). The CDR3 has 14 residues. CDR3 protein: CASSLAGAYNEQFF. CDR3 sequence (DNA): TGTGCCAGCAGCTTGGCCGGAGCTTACAATGAGCAGTTCTTC.

The chain's CDR3 is CASSWTGGNEKLFF. The CDR3 DNA reads TGTGCCAGCAGTTGGACAGGGGGCAATGAAAAACTGTTTTTT. V and J are TRBV5-4 and TRBJ1-4; 11 bases match TRBD1. V lost 5 bases and J lost 5; bases outside the gene matches: 2. The CDR3 extends over 14 amino acids. Germline CDR1 and CDR2: SGHNT and YYREEE (reference sequence).

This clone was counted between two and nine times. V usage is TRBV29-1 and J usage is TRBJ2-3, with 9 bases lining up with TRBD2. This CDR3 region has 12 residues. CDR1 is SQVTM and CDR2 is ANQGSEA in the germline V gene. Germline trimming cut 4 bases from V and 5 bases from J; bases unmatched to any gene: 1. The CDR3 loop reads CSVALAGDTQYF. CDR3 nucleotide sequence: TGCAGCGTTGCACTAGCGGGAGATACGCAGTATTTT.

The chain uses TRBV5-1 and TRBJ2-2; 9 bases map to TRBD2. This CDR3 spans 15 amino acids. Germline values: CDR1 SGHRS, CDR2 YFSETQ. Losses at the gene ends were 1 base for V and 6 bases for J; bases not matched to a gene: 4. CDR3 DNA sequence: TGCGCCAGCAGCTTGTCCGCGGGAGGGGCCGGGGAGCTGTTTTTT. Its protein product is CASSLSAGGAGELFF.

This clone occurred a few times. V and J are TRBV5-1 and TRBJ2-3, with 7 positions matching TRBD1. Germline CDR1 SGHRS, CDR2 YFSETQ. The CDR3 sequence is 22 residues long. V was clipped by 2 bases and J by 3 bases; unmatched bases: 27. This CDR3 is CASSFFSVKNGARDSGTDTQYF. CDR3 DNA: TGCGCCAGCAGCTTTTTTTCGGTTAAGAATGGGGCCCGGGACAGTGGGACAGATACGCAGTATTTT. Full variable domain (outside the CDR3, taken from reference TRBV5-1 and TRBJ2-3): KAGVTQTPRYLIKTRGQQVTLSCSPISGHRSVSWYQQTPGQGLQFLFEYFSETQRNKGNFPGRFSGRQFSNSRSEMNVSTLELGDSALYLCASSFFSVKNGARDSGTDTQYFGPGTRLTVL.

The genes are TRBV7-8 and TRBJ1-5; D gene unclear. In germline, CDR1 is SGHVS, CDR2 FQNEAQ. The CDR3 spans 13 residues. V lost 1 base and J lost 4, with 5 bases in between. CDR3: CASSLVRNQPQHF. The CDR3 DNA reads TGTGCCAGCAGCTTAGTCAGGAATCAGCCCCAGCATTTT.

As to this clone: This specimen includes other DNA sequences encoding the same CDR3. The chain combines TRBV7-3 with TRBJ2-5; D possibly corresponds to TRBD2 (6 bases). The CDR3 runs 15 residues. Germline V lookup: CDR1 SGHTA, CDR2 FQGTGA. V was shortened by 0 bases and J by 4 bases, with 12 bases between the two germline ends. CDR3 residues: CASSLTGMEGETQYF. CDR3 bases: TGTGCCAGCAGCTTAACGGGGATGGAGGGAGAGACCCAGTACTTC.

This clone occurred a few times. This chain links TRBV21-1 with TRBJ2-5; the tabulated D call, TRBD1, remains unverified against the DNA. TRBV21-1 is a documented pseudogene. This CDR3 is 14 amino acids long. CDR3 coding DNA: TGTGCCAGCAGCAAAGGGGACAGACAAGAGACCCAGTACTTC. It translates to CASSKGDRQETQYF.

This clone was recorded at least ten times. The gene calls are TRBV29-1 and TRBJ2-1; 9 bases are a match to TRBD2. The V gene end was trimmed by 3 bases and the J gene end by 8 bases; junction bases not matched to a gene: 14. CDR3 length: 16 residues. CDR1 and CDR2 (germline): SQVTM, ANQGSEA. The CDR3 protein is CSVDHELAGTLDEQFF. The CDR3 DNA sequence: TGCAGCGTTGACCACGAGCTAGCGGGGACACTGGATGAGCAGTTCTTC.

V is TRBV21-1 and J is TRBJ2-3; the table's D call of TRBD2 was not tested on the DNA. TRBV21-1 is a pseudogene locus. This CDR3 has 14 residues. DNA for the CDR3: TGTGCCAGCACGTTAGCGGGAGTAGGGGATACGCAGTATTTT. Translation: CASTLAGVGDTQYF.

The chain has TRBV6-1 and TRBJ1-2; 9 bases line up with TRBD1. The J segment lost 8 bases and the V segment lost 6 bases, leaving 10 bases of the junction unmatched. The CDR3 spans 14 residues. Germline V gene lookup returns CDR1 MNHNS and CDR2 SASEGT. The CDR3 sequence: CASRQPGQGIGYTF. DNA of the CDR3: TGTGCCAGCAGGCAACCGGGACAGGGTATAGGCTACACCTTC.

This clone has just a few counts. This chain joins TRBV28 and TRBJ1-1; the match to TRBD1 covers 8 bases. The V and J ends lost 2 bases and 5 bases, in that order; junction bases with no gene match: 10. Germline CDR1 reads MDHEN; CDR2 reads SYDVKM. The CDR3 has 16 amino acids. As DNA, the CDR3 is TGTGCCAGCAGTTTAATCCCGGCAGGGGGCAAGACTGAAGCTTTCTTT. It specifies CASSLIPAGGKTEAFF.

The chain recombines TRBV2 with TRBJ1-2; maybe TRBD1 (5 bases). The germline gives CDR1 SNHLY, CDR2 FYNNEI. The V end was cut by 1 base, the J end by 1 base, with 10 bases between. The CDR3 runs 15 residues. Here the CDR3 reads CASSEGRVYNYGYTF. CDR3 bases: TGTGCCAGCAGTGAAGGCAGGGTCTATAACTATGGCTACACCTTC.

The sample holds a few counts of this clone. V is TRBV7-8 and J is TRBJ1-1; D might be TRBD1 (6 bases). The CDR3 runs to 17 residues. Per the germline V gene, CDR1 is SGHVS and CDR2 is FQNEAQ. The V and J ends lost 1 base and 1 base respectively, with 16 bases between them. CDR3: CASSLVGQRNTNTEAFF. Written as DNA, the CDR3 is TGTGCCAGCAGCTTAGTCGGACAGAGAAACACGAACACTGAAGCTTTCTTT.

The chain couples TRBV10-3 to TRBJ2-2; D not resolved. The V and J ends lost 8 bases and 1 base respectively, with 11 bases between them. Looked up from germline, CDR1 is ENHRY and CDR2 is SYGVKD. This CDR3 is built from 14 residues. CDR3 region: CAIGREVNTGELFF. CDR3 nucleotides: TGTGCCATCGGAAGAGAGGTGAACACCGGGGAGCTGTTTTTT.

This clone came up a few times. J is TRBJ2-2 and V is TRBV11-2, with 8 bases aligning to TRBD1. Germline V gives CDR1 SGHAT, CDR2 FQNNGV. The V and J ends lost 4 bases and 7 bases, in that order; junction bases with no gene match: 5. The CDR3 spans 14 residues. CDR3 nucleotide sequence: TGTGCCAGCAGCTCAGGGGGCTGGATCGGGGAGCTGTTTTTT. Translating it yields CASSSGGWIGELFF.

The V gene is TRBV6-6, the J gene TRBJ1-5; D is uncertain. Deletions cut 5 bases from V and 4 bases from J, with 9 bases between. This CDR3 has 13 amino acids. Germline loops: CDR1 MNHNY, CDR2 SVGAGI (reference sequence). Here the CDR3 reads CASSVTSNQPQHF. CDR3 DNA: TGTGCCAGCAGTGTTACTTCAAATCAGCCCCAGCATTTT.

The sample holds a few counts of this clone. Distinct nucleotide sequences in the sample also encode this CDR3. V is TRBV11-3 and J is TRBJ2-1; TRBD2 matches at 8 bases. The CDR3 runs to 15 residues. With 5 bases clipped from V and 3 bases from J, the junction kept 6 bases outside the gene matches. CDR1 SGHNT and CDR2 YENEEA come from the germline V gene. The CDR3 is CASSPGLAGYNEQFF. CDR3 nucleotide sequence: TGTGCCAGCAGCCCCGGACTAGCAGGCTACAATGAGCAGTTCTTC.

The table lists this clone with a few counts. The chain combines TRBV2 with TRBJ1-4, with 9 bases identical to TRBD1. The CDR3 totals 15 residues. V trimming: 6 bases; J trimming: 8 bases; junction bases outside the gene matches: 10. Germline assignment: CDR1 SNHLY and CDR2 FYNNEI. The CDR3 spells CASRERTGAGEKLFF. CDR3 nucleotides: TGTGCCAGCAGGGAAAGGACAGGGGCGGGAGAAAAACTGTTTTTT.

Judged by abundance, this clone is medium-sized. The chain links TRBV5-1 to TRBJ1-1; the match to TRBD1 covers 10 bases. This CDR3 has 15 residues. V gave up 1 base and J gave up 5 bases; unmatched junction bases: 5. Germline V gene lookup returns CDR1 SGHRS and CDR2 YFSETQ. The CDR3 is CASSLRGQGRTEAFF. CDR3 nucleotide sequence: TGCGCCAGCAGCTTGAGGGGACAGGGGAGGACTGAAGCTTTCTTT.

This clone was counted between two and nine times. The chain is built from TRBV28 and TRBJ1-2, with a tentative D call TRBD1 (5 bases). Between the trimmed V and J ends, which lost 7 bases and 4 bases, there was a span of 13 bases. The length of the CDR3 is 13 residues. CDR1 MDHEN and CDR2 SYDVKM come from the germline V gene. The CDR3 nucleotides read TGTGCCAGCAAGAGCAGGGCAGCCTATGGCTACACCTTC. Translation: CASKSRAAYGYTF.